The entry below gives a single TCR beta chain sequence along with its context. No antigen is known for it. Profiled with immunoSEQ multiplex PCR; TCRdb holds only in-frame clones, not every one. The sample consists of 65,000 to 80,000 clones, approximately 92% of them appearing once. This record belongs to a study of OX40 agonist ivuxolimab in advanced cancers. On the study more broadly: In this cohort, patients received ivuxolimab, an agonistic anti-OX40 (CD134) antibody. Partial responses were achieved by three patients, one with hepatocellular carcinoma and two with cutaneous melanoma. Notes on the study in general: At 0.1 to 3.0 mg/kg and by week 6, CD4+ and CD8+ T cells in the blood had expanded clonally.

The CDR3 runs 16 residues. The germline V gene encodes CDR1 SGHRS and CDR2 YFSETQ. Losses at the gene ends were 2 bases for V and 5 bases for J; bases not matched to a gene: 6. The receptor was isolated from an adult with an advanced solid tumor such as melanoma, head and neck, liver or kidney cancer. V gene TRBV5-1 combines with J gene TRBJ2-7; 14 bases map to TRBD2. The sequencing here drew on CD4+ or CD8+ T cells sorted from blood, taken in a trial of the OX40 agonist ivuxolimab. The CDR3 reads CASSLSGLAGADEQYF. CDR3 sequence (DNA): TGCGCCAGCAGCTTATCGGGACTAGCGGGAGCTGACGAGCAGTACTTC. Variable domain in full (rest from reference TRBV5-1 and TRBJ2-7): KAGVTQTPRYLIKTRGQQVTLSCSPISGHRSVSWYQQTPGQGLQFLFEYFSETQRNKGNFPGRFSGRQFSNSRSEMNVSTLELGDSALYLCASSLSGLAGADEQYFGPGTRLTVT.